This T cell receptor beta chain was profiled in a study of CD8+CD57+ T cells in acquired aplastic anemia (dated by TCRdb to about 2018). With respect to the entire study: A mean of about 3 ug of DNA, ranging from about 0.2 to 27.4 ug, was extracted from sorted CD4+ and CD8+ cells. CD8+CD57+ expansion was defined as a frequency above the mean frequency observed in healthy subjects.

Study-wide findings and limitations: Between patients and healthy controls, no significant difference in CD8+ Simpson's diversity was found (P=0.060). Roughly 29 CD8+ CDR3 sequences were shared between patients and controls but appeared highly expressed in patients and within their immunodominant clones.

CDR1 and CDR2 are read off the germline V gene as SGDLS and YYNGEE. The CDR3 starts with the cysteine, ends with the phenylalanine, and has 13 residues. Only the CDR3 part of the read is kept: 39 bases, read in frame from the first base. Trimming at the junction amounts to 0 bases on V and 5 bases on J, and the germline ends lie 8 bases apart. Expansion of CD8+CD57+ cells had been shown by flow cytometry in the patients chosen for sequencing. All patients had severe acquired aplastic anemia diagnosed by International Study of Aplastic Anemia and Agranulocytosis and Camitta criteria. Patients had received no therapy at the time of blood sampling. TCR repertoires of sorted CD4+ and CD8+ blood T cells from severe aplastic anemia patients and healthy subjects were deep-sequenced in the study. Patients were enrolled under clinicaltrials.gov protocols 00001620, 01623167, 00001397, 00071045, 00081523 and 00961064 in the USA. Ficoll-Paque density gradient centrifugation was used to isolate peripheral blood mononuclear cells. Before DNA extraction, CD4+ and CD8+ T cells were sorted by FACS or by magnetic beads.

This clonotype was observed a handful of times. Its antigen target is currently unknown. The sample holds no much larger clone one base away, and base qualities are not on file. Profiling of TCR beta VDJ combinations and CDR3 sequences used genomic DNA as the template. TCR repertoire sequencing was run on an Illumina HiSeq 2000. Processing in the source paper ran as follows. TRBV/TRBJ rearrangement plots, CDR3 size and DJ length profiles, and Simpson's diversity index were used to evaluate the repertoires. The most abundant DNA sequence in the deep sequencing data was defined as the immunodominant clone. CDR3 amino acid sequences were screened for sharing across subjects and were compared with published repertoires and the VDJdb database. Clones were called with MiXCR by TCRdb after fastp trimmed the public reads at Q25, and only in-frame beta chains were retained. Each CDR3 protein gets just one entry, which takes the most common genes and DNA from the rows behind it. TCRdb's processing, not the authors' own work, is the source of the V and J calls. Within this sample are 160,000 or so distinct CDR3 sequences, with about two thirds of them counted one time only. The ten largest clones add up to under 60% of the sample.

The clonotype comes from a human donor with aplastic anemia. Rearrangement joined TRBV9 to TRBJ2-5, and perhaps TRBD2 as D gene, on 5 matching bases. The sequenced material came from sorted CD4+, CD8+, or CD8+CD57+ T cells (not recorded which) from PBMCs. CDR3 loop: CASSVDGVETQYF. The sequenced DNA is TGTGCCAGCAGCGTAGACGGGGTGGAGACCCAGTACTTC.